This TCR beta chain derives from a study of control samples from healthy donors and cancer patients. Assay used: immunoSEQ multiplex PCR; TCRdb lists only in-frame clones, some missing. The sample lists 120,000 to 150,000 clones; under 90% were seen once. This clone has more than one count but fewer than ten. The sequenced material came from blood. The TCR was taken from a young man in good health.

Written as DNA, the CDR3 is TGTGCCAGCAGCTTAGGCGCGGGGGGTGGCTACACCTTC. Translated, it gives CASSLGAGGGYTF. The rearrangement joins TRBV7-8 to TRBJ1-2; D possibly corresponds to TRBD1 (5 bases). The germline gives CDR1 SGHVS, CDR2 FQNEAQ. Trimming took 1 base from V and 7 from J, leaving 10 bases between them. This CDR3 contains 13 residues.